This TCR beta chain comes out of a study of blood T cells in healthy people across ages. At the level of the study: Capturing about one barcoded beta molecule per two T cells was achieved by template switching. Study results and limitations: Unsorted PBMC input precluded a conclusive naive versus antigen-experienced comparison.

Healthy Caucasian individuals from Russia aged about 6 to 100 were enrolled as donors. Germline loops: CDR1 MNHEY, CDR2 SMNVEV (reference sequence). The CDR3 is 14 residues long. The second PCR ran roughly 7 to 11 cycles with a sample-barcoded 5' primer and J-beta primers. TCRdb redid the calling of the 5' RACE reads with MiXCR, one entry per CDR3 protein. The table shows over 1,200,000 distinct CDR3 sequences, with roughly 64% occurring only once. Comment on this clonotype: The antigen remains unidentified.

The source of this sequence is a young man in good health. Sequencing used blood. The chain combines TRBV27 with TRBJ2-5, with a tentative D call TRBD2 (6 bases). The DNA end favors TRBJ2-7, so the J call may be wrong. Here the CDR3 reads CAVRGVGGTYEQYF. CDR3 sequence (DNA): TGTGCCGTTCGCGGGGTCGGTGGCACCTACGAGCAGTACTTC.